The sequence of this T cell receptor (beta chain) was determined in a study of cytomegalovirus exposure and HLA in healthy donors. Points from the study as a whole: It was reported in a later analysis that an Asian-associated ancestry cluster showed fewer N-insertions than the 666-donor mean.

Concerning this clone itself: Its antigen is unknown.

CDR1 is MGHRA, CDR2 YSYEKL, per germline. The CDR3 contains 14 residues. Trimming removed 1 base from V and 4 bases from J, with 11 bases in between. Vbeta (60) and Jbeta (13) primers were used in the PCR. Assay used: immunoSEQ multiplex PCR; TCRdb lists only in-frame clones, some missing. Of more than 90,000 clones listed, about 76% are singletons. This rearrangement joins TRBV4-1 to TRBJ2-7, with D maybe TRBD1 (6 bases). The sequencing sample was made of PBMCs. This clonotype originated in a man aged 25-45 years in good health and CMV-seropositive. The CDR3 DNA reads TGCGCCAGCAGCCAAGGGACAGCGAGTTACGAGCAGTACTTC. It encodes CASSQGTASYEQYF.